This entry describes one T cell receptor (beta chain). What it binds is unknown. TCRdb redid the calling of the reads with MiXCR, one entry per CDR3 protein. This sample has roughly 230,000 distinct CDR3 sequences; over 20% occur once, and the top ten carry 15% to 20%. The germline V gene encodes CDR1 SEHNR and CDR2 FQNEAQ (reference sequence). This CDR3 is 17 amino acids long. Losses at the gene ends were 7 bases for V and 4 bases for J; bases not matched to a gene: 14. This entry is derived from a study of T cell repertoires in cytomegalovirus infection. Across the study: CMV infection together with matching HLA type was indicated by public TCR beta signatures. Study results and limitations: HLA-C-restricted CMV-specific TCR beta clonotypes were dominant in the ex vivo response. Based on cumulative public TCR beta family frequency, carriers of CMV plus the relevant HLA were identified.

The J gene is TRBJ2-1, the V gene TRBV7-9; 9 bases fit TRBD1. This receptor was taken from a human donor in good health (CMV status not recorded). Some clones in this sample may be carry-over from other donors' samples. The sample was CD8+ T cells from PBMCs. CDR3 sequence (DNA): TGTGCCAGCATCCTCCCCGGAACAGGGGGCCCTTACAATGAGCAGTTCTTC. Translation gives CASILPGTGGPYNEQFF.